In this sample, the clone carrying this T cell receptor beta chain turned up a few times. These data originate in a study of blood T cell repertoires in COVID-19. Across the whole study: The United States, Italy and Spain were the sources of the acute and convalescent COVID-19 samples. Nucleic acid was either cDNA or gDNA, and it came from T cells, B-cell-depleted T cells, or PBMCs.

Per the original data handling: Amplification of reference gene primers provided the estimated nucleated cell counts. Sequenced by immunoSEQ multiplex PCR; TCRdb stores in-frame clones only, minus some. V and J calls and clone size are as listed in that table; D and trimming were resolved from the DNA. There are 61,000 or so clones in the sample; around four fifths occur only once, and about 3.5% lies in the top ten. This CDR3 has 18 amino acids. Germline V gives CDR1 KGHDR, CDR2 SFDVKD. With V trimmed by 9 bases and J by 0 bases, 8 bases remained unmatched. Sequenced sample: peripheral blood. This TCR derives from an elderly woman with acute or convalescent COVID-19. The genes are TRBV24-1 and TRBJ2-6; 12 nucleotides agree with TRBD2. The CDR3 sequence: CATGTSGPNVSGANVLTF. DNA of the CDR3: TGTGCCACCGGGACTAGCGGGCCAAACGTCTCTGGGGCCAACGTCCTGACTTTC.